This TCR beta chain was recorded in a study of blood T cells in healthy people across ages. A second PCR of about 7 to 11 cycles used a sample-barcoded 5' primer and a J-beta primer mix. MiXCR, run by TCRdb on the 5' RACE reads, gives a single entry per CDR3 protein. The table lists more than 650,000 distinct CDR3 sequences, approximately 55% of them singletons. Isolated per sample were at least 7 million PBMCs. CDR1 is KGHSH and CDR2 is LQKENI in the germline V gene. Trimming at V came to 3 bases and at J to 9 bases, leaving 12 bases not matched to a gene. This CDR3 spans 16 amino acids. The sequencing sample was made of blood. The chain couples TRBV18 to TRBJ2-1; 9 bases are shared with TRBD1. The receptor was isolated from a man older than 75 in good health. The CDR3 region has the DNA TGTGCCAGCTCACCGAGGGAACAGGGGGCCGGGAGTGAGCAGTTCTTC. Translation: CASSPREQGAGSEQFF.